This TCR beta chain was recovered during a study of control samples from healthy donors and cancer patients. Only in-frame clones appear in the TCRdb table, and some are missing; sequencing was by immunoSEQ multiplex PCR. The repertoire includes some 28,000 clones, about 83% of them detected once, and more than 1.5% sits in the top ten. Germline assignment: CDR1 SGDLS and CDR2 YYNGEE. Trimming left V 0 bases short and J 7 bases short, with 8 bases between. The CDR3 has 13 amino acids. The chain recombines TRBV9 with TRBJ1-5; D possibly corresponds to TRBD1 (5 bases). The source is a woman in her thirties or forties with lung cancer. The sequencing input was PBMCs. Here the CDR3 reads CASSVGEGQPQHF. The CDR3 DNA reads TGTGCCAGCAGCGTAGGGGAGGGGCAGCCCCAGCATTTT.